The 5 T cell receptor beta chains below all came from one sample that was sequenced in a study of blood T cell repertoires in COVID-19. Assay: immunoSEQ multiplex PCR; the TCRdb copy retains only in-frame clones and omits some. The sample has 130,000 or so clones, around 89% seen once; the top ten hold approximately 1.4%. The sequencing input was peripheral blood. The receptors stem from a human donor in a cohort sampled during active COVID-19.

CDR3 sequence: CASSSYSTTNEKLFF. CDR3 coding DNA: TGTGCCAGCAGCTCCTACAGTACAACTAATGAAAAACTGTTTTTT. The rearrangement uses TRBV5-6 and TRBJ1-4; D is unclear. The V end was cut by 3 bases, the J end by 0 bases, with 9 bases between. The CDR3 spans 15 residues. Germline CDR1 SGHDT, CDR2 YYEEEE. Using reference TRBV5-6 and TRBJ1-4 for the parts outside the CDR3, the full variable domain is DAGVTQSPTHLIKTRGQQVTLRCSPKSGHDTVSWYQQALGQGPQFIFQYYEEEERQRGNFPDRFSGHQFPNYSSELNVNALLLGDSALYLCASSSYSTTNEKLFFGSGTQLSVL.

This chain connects TRBV19 to TRBJ1-1; weak D call: TRBD1 (6 bases). This CDR3 region has 15 residues. Looked up from germline, CDR1 is LNHDA and CDR2 is SQIVND (reference sequence). The ends were cut back, 3 bases at V and 1 base at J, with 12 bases in the middle. CDR3 sequence reads: CASSIRRGENTEAFF. The CDR3 bases are TGTGCCAGTAGTATTCGCAGGGGCGAGAACACTGAAGCTTTCTTT. The variable domain in full, completed from reference TRBV19 and TRBJ1-1, reads DGGITQSPKYLFRKEGQNVTLSCEQNLNHDAMYWYRQDPGQGLRLIYYSQIVNDFQKGDIAEGYSVSREKKESFPLTVTSAQKNPTAFYLCASSIRRGENTEAFFGQGTRLTVV.

The chain joins TRBV13 to TRBJ2-5; a possible D gene is TRBD1 (6 bases). This CDR3 comprises 14 residues. Germline values: CDR1 PRHDT, CDR2 FYEKMQ (reference sequence). Deletions cut 4 bases from V and 2 bases from J, with 11 bases between. DNA of the CDR3: TGTGCCAGCAGCTATGACAGGCTACAAGAGACCCAGTACTTC. Its protein is CASSYDRLQETQYF.

The chain is built from TRBV10-3 and TRBJ2-5; no reliable D call. CDR3 length: 14 amino acids. The germline V gene encodes CDR1 ENHRY and CDR2 SYGVKD. Trimming pared 0 bases from V and 5 bases from J, leaving 10 bases between. CDR3 sequence (DNA): TGTGCCATCAGTGAGTCGAGGTTGTGGGAGACCCAGTACTTC. Translation: CAISESRLWETQYF.

The genes are TRBV27 and TRBJ1-4; possible D gene TRBD1, 6 bases. Between the trimmed V and J ends, which lost 6 bases and 7 bases, there was a span of 15 bases. Per the germline V gene, CDR1 is MNHEY and CDR2 is SMNVEV (reference sequence). This CDR3 region has 14 residues. The CDR3 coding sequence is TGTGCCAGCAGCACGGGGGGGCGCACTGAAAAACTGTTTTTT. Its protein is CASSTGGRTEKLFF.